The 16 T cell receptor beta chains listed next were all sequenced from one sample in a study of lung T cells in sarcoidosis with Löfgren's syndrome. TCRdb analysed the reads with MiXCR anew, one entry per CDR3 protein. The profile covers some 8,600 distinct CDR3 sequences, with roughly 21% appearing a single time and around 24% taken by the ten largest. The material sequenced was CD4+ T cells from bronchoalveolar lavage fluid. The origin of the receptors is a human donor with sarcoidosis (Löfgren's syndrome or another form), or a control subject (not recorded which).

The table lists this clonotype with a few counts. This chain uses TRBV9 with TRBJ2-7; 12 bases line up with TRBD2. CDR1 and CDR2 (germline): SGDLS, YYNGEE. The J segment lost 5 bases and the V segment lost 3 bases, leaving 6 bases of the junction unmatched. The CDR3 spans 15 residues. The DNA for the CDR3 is TGTGCCAGCAGCGCTAGCGGGAGGGGAGGGGACGAGCAGTACTTC. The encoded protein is CASSASGRGGDEQYF.

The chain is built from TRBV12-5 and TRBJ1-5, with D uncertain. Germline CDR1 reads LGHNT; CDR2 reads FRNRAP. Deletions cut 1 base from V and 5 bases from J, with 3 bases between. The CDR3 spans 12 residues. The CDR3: CASGLDHQPQHF. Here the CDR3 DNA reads TGTGCTAGTGGTTTGGATCATCAGCCCCAGCATTTT. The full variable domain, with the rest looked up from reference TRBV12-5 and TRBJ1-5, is DARVTQTPRHKVTEMGQEVTMRCQPILGHNTVFWYRQTMMQGLELLAYFRNRAPLDDSGMPKDRFSAEMPDATLATLKIQPSEPRDSAVYFCASGLDHQPQHFGDGTRLSIL.

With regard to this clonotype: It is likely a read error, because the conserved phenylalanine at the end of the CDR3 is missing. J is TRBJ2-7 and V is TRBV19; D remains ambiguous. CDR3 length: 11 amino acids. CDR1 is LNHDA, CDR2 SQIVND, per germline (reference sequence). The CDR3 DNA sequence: TGTGCCGGTAGTGAAGGCTACGAGCAGTACCTC. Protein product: CAGSEGYEQYL.

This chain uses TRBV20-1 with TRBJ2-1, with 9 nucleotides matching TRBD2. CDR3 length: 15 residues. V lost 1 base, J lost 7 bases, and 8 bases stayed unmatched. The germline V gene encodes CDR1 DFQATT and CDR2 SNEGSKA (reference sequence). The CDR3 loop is CSARGGGGAGNEQFF. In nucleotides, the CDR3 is TGCAGTGCTAGAGGTGGCGGGGGGGCAGGGAATGAGCAGTTCTTC.

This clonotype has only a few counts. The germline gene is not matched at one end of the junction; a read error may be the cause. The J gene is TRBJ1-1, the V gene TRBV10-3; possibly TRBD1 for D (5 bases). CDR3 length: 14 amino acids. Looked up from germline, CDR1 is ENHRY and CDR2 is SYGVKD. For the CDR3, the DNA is TGTGCCATCGGTGTCGGGGGATTGAACACTGAAGCTCTCTTT. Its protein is CAIGVGGLNTEALF.

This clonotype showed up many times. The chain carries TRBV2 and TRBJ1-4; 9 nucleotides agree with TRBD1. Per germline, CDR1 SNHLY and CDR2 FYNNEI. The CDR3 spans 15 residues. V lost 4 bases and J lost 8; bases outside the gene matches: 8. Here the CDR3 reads CASSALQGAREKLFF. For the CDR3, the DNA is TGTGCCAGCAGTGCGCTACAGGGGGCGCGGGAAAAACTGTTTTTT.

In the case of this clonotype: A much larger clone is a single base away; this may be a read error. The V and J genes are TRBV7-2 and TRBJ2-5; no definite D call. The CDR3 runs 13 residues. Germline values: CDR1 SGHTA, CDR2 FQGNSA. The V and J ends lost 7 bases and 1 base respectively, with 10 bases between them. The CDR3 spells CASNPIPQETQYF. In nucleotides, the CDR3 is TGTGCCAGCAACCCTATCCCCCAAGAGACCCAGTACTTC.

CDR3 DNA: TGCAGTGCTAGAGATGTCAGTAGGGACACCATATATTTT. Protein product: CSARDVSRDTIYF. The J gene is TRBJ1-3, the V gene TRBV20-1; D ambiguous. Germline V CDR1 and CDR2: DFQATT, SNEGSKA (reference sequence). Trimming took off 0 bases at V and 8 bases at J, with 11 bases between the two ends. The CDR3 is made up of 13 amino acids.

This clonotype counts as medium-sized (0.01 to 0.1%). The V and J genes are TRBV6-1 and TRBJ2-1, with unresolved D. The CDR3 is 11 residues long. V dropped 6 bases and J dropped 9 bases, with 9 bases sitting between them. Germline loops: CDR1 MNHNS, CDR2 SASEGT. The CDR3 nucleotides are TGTGCCAGCAGAGAGGTTACTGAGCAGTTCTTC. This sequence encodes CASREVTEQFF.

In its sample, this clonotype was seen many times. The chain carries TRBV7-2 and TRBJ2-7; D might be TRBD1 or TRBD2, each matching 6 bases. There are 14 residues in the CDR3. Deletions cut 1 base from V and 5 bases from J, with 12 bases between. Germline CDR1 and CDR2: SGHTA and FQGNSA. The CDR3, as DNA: TGTGCCAGCAGCTTAGTTGGGGGGCCGAACGAGCAGTACTTC. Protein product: CASSLVGGPNEQYF.

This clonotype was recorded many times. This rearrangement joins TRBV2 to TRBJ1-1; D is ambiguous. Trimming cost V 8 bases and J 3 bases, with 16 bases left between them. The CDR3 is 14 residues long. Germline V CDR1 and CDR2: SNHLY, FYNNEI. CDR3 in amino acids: CASLAQPEDTEAFF. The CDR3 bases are TGTGCCAGCTTGGCACAGCCGGAGGACACTGAAGCTTTCTTT.

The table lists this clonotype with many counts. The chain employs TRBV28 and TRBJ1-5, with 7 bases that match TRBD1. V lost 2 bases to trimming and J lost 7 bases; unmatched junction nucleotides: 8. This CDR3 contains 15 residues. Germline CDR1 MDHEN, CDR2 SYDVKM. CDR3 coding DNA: TGTGCCAGCAGTTTAAACGGCAGGGGGAGGCAGCCCCAGCATTTT. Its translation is CASSLNGRGRQPQHF.

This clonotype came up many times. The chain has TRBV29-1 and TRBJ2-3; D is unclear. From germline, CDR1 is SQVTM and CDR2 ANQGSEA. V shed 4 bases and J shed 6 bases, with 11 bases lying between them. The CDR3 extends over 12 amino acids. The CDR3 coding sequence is TGCAGCGTTGGGGGAAACCTCGATACGCAGTATTTT. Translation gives CSVGGNLDTQYF.

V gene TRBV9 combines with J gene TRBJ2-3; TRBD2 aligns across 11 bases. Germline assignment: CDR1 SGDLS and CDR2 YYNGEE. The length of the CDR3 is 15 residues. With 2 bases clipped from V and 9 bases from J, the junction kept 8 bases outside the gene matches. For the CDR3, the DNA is TGTGCCAGCAGCGTTGGTAGCGGGGGGGCAGGAACGCAGTATTTT. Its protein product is CASSVGSGGAGTQYF.

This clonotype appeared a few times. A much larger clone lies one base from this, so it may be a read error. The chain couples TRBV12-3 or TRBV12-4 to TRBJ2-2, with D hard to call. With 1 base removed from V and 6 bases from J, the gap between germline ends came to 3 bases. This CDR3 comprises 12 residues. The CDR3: CASSLGAGELFF. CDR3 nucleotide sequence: TGTGCCAGCAGTTTAGGCGCCGGGGAGCTGTTTTTT.

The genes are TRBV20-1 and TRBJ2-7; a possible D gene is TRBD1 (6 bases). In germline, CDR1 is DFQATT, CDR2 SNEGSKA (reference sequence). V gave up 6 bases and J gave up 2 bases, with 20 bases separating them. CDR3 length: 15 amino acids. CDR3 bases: TGCAGTGCCCTAGGTTGGTCGACAGGTACCTACGAGCAGTACTTC. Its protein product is CSALGWSTGTYEQYF.